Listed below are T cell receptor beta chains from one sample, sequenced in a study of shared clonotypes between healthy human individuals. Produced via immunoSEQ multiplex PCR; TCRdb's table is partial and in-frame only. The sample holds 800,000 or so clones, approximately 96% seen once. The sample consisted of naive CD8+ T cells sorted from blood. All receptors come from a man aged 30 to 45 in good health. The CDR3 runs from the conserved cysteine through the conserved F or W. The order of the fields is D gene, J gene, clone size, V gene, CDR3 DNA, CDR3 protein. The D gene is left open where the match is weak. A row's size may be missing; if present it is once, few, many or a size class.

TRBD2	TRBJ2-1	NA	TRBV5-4	TGTGCCAGCAGCTCGGGACTAGCGGGGGCAAATGAGCAGTTCTTC	CASSSGLAGANEQFF
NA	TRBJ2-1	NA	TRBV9	TGTGCCAGCAGTCTGAGCGCCTACAATGAGCAGTTCTTC	CASSLSAYNEQFF
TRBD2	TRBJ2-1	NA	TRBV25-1	TGTGCCAGCGGTTTAGCGGGTAGCTCCTACAATGAGCAGTTCTTC	CASGLAGSSYNEQFF
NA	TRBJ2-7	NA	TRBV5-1	TGCGCCAGCAGCTACGAAGGCGTGAAGGTCTACGAGCAGTACTTC	CASSYEGVKVYEQYF
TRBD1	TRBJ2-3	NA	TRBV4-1	TGCGCCAGCAGCCAAGATACGGGACAGAGCCCTAGCACAGATACGCAGTATTTT	CASSQDTGQSPSTDTQYF
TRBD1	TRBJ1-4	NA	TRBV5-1	TGCGCCAGCAGCTTGGGTACAGGGGCTAGGGAAAAACTGTTTTTT	CASSLGTGAREKLFF
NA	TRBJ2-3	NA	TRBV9	TGTGCCAGCAGCGAGCCTAGGACAGATACGCAGTATTTT	CASSEPRTDTQYF
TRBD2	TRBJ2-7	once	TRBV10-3	TGTGCCATCAGTGCCACTAGCGGTCTCTCCTACGAGCAGTACTTC	CAISATSGLSYEQYF
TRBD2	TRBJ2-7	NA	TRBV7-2	TGTGCCAGCAGCCGGACTAGCGGGCTAGCCTACGAGCAGTACTTC	CASSRTSGLAYEQYF
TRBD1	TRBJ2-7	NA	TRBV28	TGTGCCAGCAGTGACAGGGACAGCTACTACGAGCAGTACTTC	CASSDRDSYYEQYF
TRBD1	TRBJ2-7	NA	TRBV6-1	TGTGCCAGCAGTGAACCCACAGGGGGCTTCGACGAGCAGTACTTC	CASSEPTGGFDEQYF
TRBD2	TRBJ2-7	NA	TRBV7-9	TGTGCCAGCAGCTCTGGACTAGCGGGAGTTTTCTCCCACGAGCAGTACTTC	CASSSGLAGVFSHEQYF
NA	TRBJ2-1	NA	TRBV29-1	TGCAGCGTTGTAGAAACGGGAACCTACAATGAGCAGTTCTTC	CSVVETGTYNEQFF
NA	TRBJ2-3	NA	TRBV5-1	TGCGCCAGCGGTGTTGGTTTCACAGATACGCAGTATTTT	CASGVGFTDTQYF
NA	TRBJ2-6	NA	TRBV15	TGTGCCACCAGCAGATATGGGGGGACGGAGGCTTTTGGGGCCAACGTCCTGACTTTC	CATSRYGGTEAFGANVLTF
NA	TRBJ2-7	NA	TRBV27	TGTGCCAGCAGTCCACTCCCCCTACAGGGTAACGAGCAGTACTTC	CASSPLPLQGNEQYF
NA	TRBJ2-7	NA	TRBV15	TGTGCCACCAGCGGAACAGGGCTGCAGTACTTC	CATSGTGLQYF
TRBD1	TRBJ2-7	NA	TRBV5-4	TGTGCCAGCAGCTATGCCGGGACAGGGGCTCACGAGCAGTACTTC	CASSYAGTGAHEQYF
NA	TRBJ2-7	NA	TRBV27	TGTGCCAGCAGTTGGGACTCCAATTACGAGCAGTACTTC	CASSWDSNYEQYF
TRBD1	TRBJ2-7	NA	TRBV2	TGTGCCAGCCCCGGTAGGGACAGAGCGTCGGAGCAGTACTTC	CASPGRDRASEQYF
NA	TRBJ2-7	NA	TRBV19	TGTGCCAGCAGGACCTCCCAAGGGGCCTACGAGCAGTACTTC	CASRTSQGAYEQYF
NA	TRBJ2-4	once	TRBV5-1	TGCGCCAGCAGCTTGGATCGACTCCGAACTGCGTTTGGCATTCAGTACTTC	CASSLDRLRTAFGIQYF
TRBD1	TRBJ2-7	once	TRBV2	TGTGCCAGCACAAAGACAGGGGACTACGAGCAGTACTTC	CASTKTGDYEQYF
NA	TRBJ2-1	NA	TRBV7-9	TGTGCCAGCAGCTTAGGGTACAATGAGCAGTTCTTC	CASSLGYNEQFF
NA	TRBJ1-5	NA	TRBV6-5	TGTGCCAGCAGTTACTCTTTCGGCAATCAGCCCCAGCATTTT	CASSYSFGNQPQHF
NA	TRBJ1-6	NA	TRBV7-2	TGTGCCAGCAGCTCCGGATTCGGCGATTCACCCCTCCACTTT	CASSSGFGDSPLHF
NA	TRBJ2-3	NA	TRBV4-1	TGCGCCAGCAGCCAAGAGAGGGACACAGATACGCAGTATTTT	CASSQERDTDTQYF
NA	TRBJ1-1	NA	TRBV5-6	TGTGCCAGCAGCTTGGACGGGGATAGAGCGAAAGCTTTCTTT	CASSLDGDRAKAFF
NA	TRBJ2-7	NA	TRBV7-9	TGTGCCAGCAGCTTCGACAGGAAAAACTACGAGCAGTACTTC	CASSFDRKNYEQYF
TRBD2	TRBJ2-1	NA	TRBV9	TGTGCCAGCAGCCTAGAGGGAGGGGTGGGCAATGAGCAGTTCTTC	CASSLEGGVGNEQFF
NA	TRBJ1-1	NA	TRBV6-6	TGTGCCAGCAGCCCAGACATGAACACTGAAGCTTTCTTT	CASSPDMNTEAFF
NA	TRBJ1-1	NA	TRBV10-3	TGTGCCATCAGTGAGGCGGGGGCCCTTGAAGCTTTCTTT	CAISEAGALEAFF
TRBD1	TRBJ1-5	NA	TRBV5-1	TGCGCCAGCAGCTTAATTGGACAGGACCAGCCCCAGCATTTT	CASSLIGQDQPQHF